The sequence of this TCR beta chain was determined in a study of blood T cell repertoires in COVID-19. Overall study context: Samples of COVID-19 (acute and convalescent) were obtained from the United States, Italy and Spain. PBMCs, B-cell-depleted T cells, or T cells were the source of the cDNA or gDNA that made up the material.

The method was immunoSEQ multiplex PCR; TCRdb's version includes in-frame clones alone and lacks a portion of them. The sample includes 390,000 or so clones, roughly 88% of them seen just once. Germline V gives CDR1 MGHRA, CDR2 YSYEKL. There are 15 residues in the CDR3. V gave up 1 base and J gave up 7 bases, with 13 bases separating them. This clone has just one count. The clonotype was recovered from a woman aged 25 to 39 with active or convalescent COVID-19. The sample consisted of peripheral blood. The V call is TRBV4-1, the J call TRBJ1-4; tentatively, D is TRBD1 (6 bases). The CDR3 coding sequence is TGCGCCAGCAGCCAAGTTGACCGGGACACTGAAAAACTGTTTTTT. It yields the protein CASSQVDRDTEKLFF.